This TCR beta chain comes out of a study of T cell responses to AZD1222 COVID-19 vaccine. This table comes from immunoSEQ multiplex PCR, and its TCRdb copy is limited to in-frame clones, with some not included. The data contain around 100,000 clones, around 89% of them singletons. The V gene lost 3 bases and the J gene lost 5 bases, with 13 bases spanning the gap. In germline, CDR1 is SGHVS, CDR2 FQNEAQ. This CDR3 spans 15 amino acids. This chain connects TRBV7-8 to TRBJ2-2; maybe TRBD1 (5 bases). The receptor was derived from an adult who received the AZD1222 COVID-19 vaccine. The sequences come from peripheral blood, collected 28 days after the second AZD1222 dose. The CDR3 spells CASSFWQGKTGELFF. CDR3 nucleotides: TGTGCCAGCAGCTTTTGGCAGGGTAAAACCGGGGAGCTGTTTTTT.